A selection of T cell receptor beta chains follows, all from one sample in a study of T cell changes during pregnancy in multiple sclerosis. Assay used: immunoSEQ multiplex PCR; TCRdb lists only in-frame clones, some missing. The table has some 31,000 clones, 91% seen once. This material consisted of CD8+ T cells from peripheral blood mononuclear cells, taken in the second trimester of pregnancy. The receptors originated from a female donor in good health, enrolled as a control in a pregnancy study. CDR3s include the opening cysteine and the closing phenylalanine or tryptophan. A D gene is named only where the DNA matches it firmly. Size is omitted from some rows. Given values are once, few, many or a class for expanded clones.

NA,TRBV27,few,TRBJ1-1,CASGRGEAFF,TGTGCCAGCGGGCGGGGTGAAGCTTTCTTT
NA,TRBV27,NA,TRBJ1-1,CASSLFSRSMDSALGTEAFF,TGTGCCAGCAGTTTATTCTCGCGCTCTATGGACAGCGCCTTAGGCACTGAAGCTTTCTTT
NA,TRBV2,NA,TRBJ1-5,CASRGRGGDLQPQHF,TGTGCCAGCAGGGGGCGGGGGGGCGACTTGCAGCCCCAGCATTTT
NA,TRBV11-3,NA,TRBJ1-1,CASSSELEAFF,TGTGCCAGCAGCTCGGAGCTTGAAGCTTTCTTT
NA,TRBV5-6,NA,TRBJ1-4,CASSLSSRNEKLFF,TGTGCCAGCAGCTTATCATCTCGGAATGAAAAACTGTTTTTT
NA,TRBV27,NA,TRBJ1-5,CASSLGARQPQHF,TGTGCCAGCAGTTTGGGGGCTCGGCAGCCCCAGCATTTT
NA,TRBV27,once,TRBJ1-5,CASSLGGYSNQPQHF,TGTGCCAGCAGTTTGGGGGGATATAGCAATCAGCCCCAGCATTTT
TRBD1,TRBV6-5,NA,TRBJ2-7,CASTPWTGDSYEQYF,TGTGCCAGCACACCCTGGACAGGGGACTCCTACGAGCAGTACTTC
TRBD1,TRBV11-3,NA,TRBJ2-5,CASSPQGQGQETQYF,TGTGCCAGCAGCCCCCAGGGACAGGGGCAAGAGACCCAGTACTTC
NA,TRBV27,NA,TRBJ2-3,CASSTDADTQYF,TGTGCCAGCAGCACCGATGCGGATACGCAGTATTTT
TRBD1,TRBV18,NA,TRBJ2-2,CASSPPDRVNTGELFF,TGTGCCAGCTCACCTCCGGACAGGGTGAACACCGGGGAGCTGTTTTTT
NA,TRBV9,NA,TRBJ1-1,CASSVAQGPTEAFF,TGTGCCAGCAGCGTAGCTCAGGGTCCCACTGAAGCTTTCTTT
TRBD1,TRBV5-1,NA,TRBJ1-2,CASSPDRGPNYGYTF,TGCGCCAGCAGCCCGGACAGGGGGCCTAACTATGGCTACACCTTC
NA,TRBV7-2,NA,TRBJ1-1,CASSINSGTPYEAFF,TGTGCCAGCAGTATCAATTCCGGGACACCTTATGAAGCTTTCTTT
TRBD1,TRBV9,NA,TRBJ2-2,CARRDRGIGELFF,TGTGCCAGACGGGACAGGGGTATCGGGGAGCTGTTTTTT
NA,TRBV4-3,NA,TRBJ1-2,CASSQDLTDRHYGYTF,TGCGCCAGCAGCCAAGATTTGACCGACAGGCACTATGGCTACACCTTC
NA,TRBV7-9,NA,TRBJ1-4,CASSLRQDRGEKLFF,TGTGCCAGCAGCTTACGACAGGACAGAGGTGAAAAACTGTTTTTT